A single T cell receptor beta chain is shown here with its context. V was clipped by 1 base and J by 0 bases, with 16 bases between them. Looked up from germline, CDR1 is SGHDT and CDR2 is YYEEEE. The CDR3 runs to 17 residues. Covering alpha and beta chains, TRAV- and TRBV-specific primers were used for the first-strand cDNA. The authors ran around 20 PCR cycles to amplify TCRs with a constant-region primer and V-primer adapter. TCRdb fed the reads into MiXCR, producing one record per CDR3 protein. The table lists fewer than 10,000 distinct CDR3 sequences, around 72% of them singletons. The data belong to a study of low-dose radiotherapy and immunotherapy resistance in tumors.

V gene TRBV5-6 combines with J gene TRBJ1-1, with TRBD1 as a possible D gene (5 bases). The source is a human donor with advanced metastatic prostate, ovarian, gallbladder or colorectal cancer (not recorded which). This table probably holds off-target reads from a library built for another chain. The CDR3, as DNA: TGTGCCAGCAGCTTGCTCCTTACGGGACCAATGAACACTGAAGCTTTCTTT. Encoded protein: CASSLLLTGPMNTEAFF.